A single sample is the source of the 14 T cell receptor beta chains below, sequenced in a study of Graves' ophthalmopathy and Graves' hyperthyroidism. Using RNA transcripts, the TCR beta CDR3 regions were amplified. HTBI primers served in a first-round RT-PCR, which a second-round multiplex PCR followed. Using its own MiXCR run on the multiplex PCR reads, TCRdb lists one record per CDR3 protein. The data contain just over 600,000 distinct CDR3 sequences, 22% of them singletons. The sequenced sample consisted of peripheral blood. These receptors all stem from a young woman with stable Graves' hyperthyroidism. Some clones in this sample may be carry-over from other donors' samples.

The sample holds a few counts of this clonotype. The chain uses TRBV27 and TRBJ2-2; 12 nucleotides align to TRBD2. The V gene's germline CDR1 is MNHEY and CDR2 SMNVEV (reference sequence). The CDR3 is made up of 17 amino acids. Trimming cost V 2 bases and J 7 bases; bases outside gene matches: 8. This CDR3 reads CASSLRSSGRAIGELFF. The CDR3 DNA is TGTGCCAGCAGTTTACGGTCTAGCGGGAGGGCCATCGGGGAGCTGTTTTTT.

This clonotype has at least ten counts. J is TRBJ1-6 and V is TRBV12-3 or TRBV12-4; D is ambiguous. V lost 2 bases and J lost 1, with 9 bases in between. This CDR3 contains 16 residues. The CDR3 loop is CASSLHKGSYNSPLHF. CDR3 DNA sequence: TGTGCCAGCAGTTTACACAAGGGATCCTATAATTCACCCCTCCACTTT.

On this clonotype itself: One junction end disagrees with the germline gene, perhaps due to a read error. This rearrangement joins TRBV6-2 or TRBV6-3 to TRBJ2-4, with 11 positions matching TRBD1. Per germline, CDR1 MNHEY and CDR2 SVGEGT. The CDR3 totals 20 residues. CDR3 bases: TGTGCCAGCAGTCACGGGCCGGGACAGGGGGTCGGAGGAGCCAAAAACATTAAGTACTTC. Translation: CASSHGPGQGVGGAKNIKYF.

The chain uses TRBV12-3 or TRBV12-4 and TRBJ1-1; tentatively, D is TRBD1 (5 bases). CDR3 size: 15 residues. Trimming took 5 bases from V and 0 from J, leaving 13 bases between them. The chain's CDR3 is CASSPRDPMNTEAFF. In DNA form, the CDR3 reads TGTGCCAGCAGTCCCAGGGACCCGATGAACACTGAAGCTTTCTTT.

The DNA of the CDR3 is TGCAGTGCTAGAGATCGCAGGGGGAACGGAGAGACCCAGTACTTC. The encoded protein is CSARDRRGNGETQYF. The chain uses TRBV20-1 and TRBJ2-5; 7 positions match TRBD1. Germline CDR1 and CDR2: DFQATT and SNEGSKA (reference sequence). V lost 0 bases to trimming and J lost 4 bases; unmatched junction nucleotides: 8. This CDR3 has 15 amino acids.

The chain employs TRBV13 and TRBJ2-7; 12 bases are a match to TRBD2. From germline, CDR1 is PRHDT and CDR2 FYEKMQ (reference sequence). The J segment lost 5 bases and the V segment lost 4 bases, leaving 6 bases of the junction unmatched. The CDR3 sequence is 15 residues long. CDR3 amino acids: CASSSTSGREDEQYF. The CDR3, as DNA: TGTGCCAGCAGCTCGACTAGCGGGAGAGAGGACGAGCAGTACTTC.

Of note for this clonotype: The CDR3 carries no conserved terminal phenylalanine or tryptophan, so it likely arises from a read error. The gene calls are TRBV15 and TRBJ1-5; D unresolved. Germline CDR1 is LNHNV and CDR2 is YYDKDF (reference sequence). Trimming took 0 bases from V and 0 from J, leaving 6 bases between them. CDR3 length: 15 residues. The CDR3 nucleotides read TGTGCCACCAGCAGAGATAGGAGTAGCAATCAGCCCCAGCATTAT. Amino acid sequence: CATSRDRSSNQPQHY.

This clonotype turned up a few times. This clone may be a read error of a much larger clone one base away. V and J are TRBV12-3 or TRBV12-4 and TRBJ1-1; D is perhaps TRBD1 (5 bases). The CDR3 covers 12 residues. In DNA, the CDR3 is TGTGCCAGTACCGCAGGGTACACTGAAGCTTGCTTT. As protein: CASTAGYTEACF.

This clonotype was observed a few times. The J gene is TRBJ1-2, the V gene TRBV6-2 or TRBV6-3; D not certain. CDR3 length: 13 residues. Germline V lookup: CDR1 MNHEY, CDR2 SVGEGT. V lost 2 bases, J lost 8 bases, and 12 bases lay in between. Written as DNA, the CDR3 is TGTGCCAGCAGTTACGGGGAGGGCCAAGGCTACACCTTC. Translating gives CASSYGEGQGYTF.

This clonotype has ten or more counts. The rearrangement joins TRBV12-3 or TRBV12-4 to TRBJ2-5; D possibly corresponds to TRBD2 (5 bases). This CDR3 has 16 amino acids. V lost 1 base and J 4 bases, leaving 16 bases between the germline ends. CDR3 bases: TGTGCCAGCAGTTTAGGGGCGCCGGGAATAGGAGAGACCCAGTACTTC. It encodes CASSLGAPGIGETQYF.

This clonotype has ten or more counts. The rearrangement links TRBV2 to TRBJ1-5; D is perhaps TRBD1 (5 bases). This CDR3 has 15 amino acids. Germline CDR1 SNHLY, CDR2 FYNNEI. The V end lost 4 bases, the J end lost 4 bases, and 14 bases lay between the germline ends. As DNA, the CDR3 is TGTGCCAGCAGTGGAACCAGGGAGCCTAATCAGCCCCAGCATTTT. Protein sequence: CASSGTREPNQPQHF.

This clonotype was picked up a small number of times. The J gene is TRBJ1-2, the V gene TRBV12-3 or TRBV12-4; D unresolved. The CDR3 sequence is 13 residues long. V shed 6 bases and J shed 7 bases, with 15 bases lying between them. The CDR3 DNA follows: TGTGCCAGCAGCCCCACGGAAGTAGGTGGCTACACCTTC. Translated, it gives CASSPTEVGGYTF.

This clonotype showed up many times. The chain joins TRBV20-1 to TRBJ1-1; 7 bases line up with TRBD1. The CDR3 consists of 14 residues. The V and J ends lost 8 bases and 1 base, in that order; junction bases with no gene match: 10. CDR1 is DFQATT and CDR2 is SNEGSKA in the germline V gene (reference sequence). Here the CDR3 DNA reads TGCAGTCCGGGGGTCAGGGGGGAGAACACTGAAGCTTTCTTT. Residues: CSPGVRGENTEAFF.

The chain carries TRBV15 and TRBJ2-7, with 8 bases matching TRBD2. CDR3 length equals 14 residues. Germline trimming cut 5 bases from V and 3 bases from J; bases unmatched to any gene: 6. CDR1 is LNHNV and CDR2 is YYDKDF in the germline V gene (reference sequence). For the CDR3, the DNA is TGTGCCACCAGCTCGGGACTAGATCACTACGAGCAGTACTTC. Amino acids: CATSSGLDHYEQYF.